This T cell receptor (beta chain) emerged from a study of blood T cell repertoires in COVID-19. Authors' analysis steps: Using reference gene primer amplification, nucleated cell counts were estimated. TCRdb's copy holds only in-frame clones and misses some; the assay was immunoSEQ multiplex PCR. The D gene and trimming were derived from the DNA, and the V and J assignments and clone size from that table. The sample lists some 170,000 clones; 80% to 90% were seen once. The CDR3 sequence is 15 residues long. Looked up from germline, CDR1 is LNHDA and CDR2 is SQIVND (reference sequence). Trimming stripped 2 bases from V and 6 bases from J, with 14 bases between.

This TCR derives from a woman in her 70s with COVID-19, enrolled during active disease. The sample comprised peripheral blood. The genes are TRBV19 and TRBJ1-5, with D maybe TRBD1 (5 bases). The CDR3 loop is CASSISPGPGQPQHF. CDR3 nucleotides: TGTGCCAGTAGTATAAGTCCAGGGCCGGGTCAGCCCCAGCATTTT.